The T cell receptor beta chain described here comes from a study of blood T cell repertoires in COVID-19. Assay: immunoSEQ multiplex PCR; the TCRdb copy retains only in-frame clones and omits some. The data contain under 65,000 clones, more than 85% of them singletons. The origin of this receptor is a man in his fifties with acute or convalescent COVID-19. The sequenced sample consisted of peripheral blood.

In DNA form, the CDR3 reads TGTGCCAGCAGTTACTCGCCCTCTGTCGGGGCCGGGGAGCTGTTTTTT. This gives the protein CASSYSPSVGAGELFF. The V and J genes are TRBV6-6 and TRBJ2-2, with D possibly being TRBD2 (5 bases). V was cut by 0 bases and J by 6 bases, with 14 bases left in between. CDR1 is MNHNY and CDR2 is SVGAGI in the germline V gene (reference sequence). This CDR3 has 16 amino acids.